This record covers a single T cell receptor (beta chain). Its antigen remains undetermined. No base qualities exist here, and no much larger clone lies one base off it. The junction shows trimming of 8 bases on V and 4 bases on J, plus 20 bases between the germline ends. CDR1 and CDR2 are read off the germline V gene (reference sequence) as MNHNY and SVGAGI. Including the terminal cysteine and phenylalanine, the CDR3 comprises 15 residues. Of the read, only the CDR3 DNA is kept; its 45 bases are in frame from base 1. This sample is drawn from a study of PD-L1 blockade in urothelial cancer (dated by TCRdb to the late 2010s). A note on the overall study: Therapy was started in the mid-2010s for all patients, and atezolizumab 1,200 mg was administered intravenously every 3 weeks. About 85% of the roughly 29 patients were identified as males with urothelial cancer of bladder origin, and a prior smoking history was reported by 18 of 29 patients. An ECOG performance status of 0 or 1 was recorded for the patients, and 0 to 3 prior chemotherapy regimens had been received by the patients. Blood samples were analyzed at 3 weeks after treatment start (second dose) and at 6 weeks after treatment start. A median of about 140,000 T cells and 80,000 to 100,000 unique TCRs was obtained from blood samples, and a median clonality of 0.080 was observed. An exploratory multi-omic analysis was conducted of the somatic, immune and clinical correlates of response to PD-L1 blockade with atezolizumab in urothelial cancer. Pretreatment tumor samples, along with matched peripheral blood collected serially before and after atezolizumab treatment, underwent TCR sequencing. Durable clinical benefit meant progression-free survival longer than 6 months, and TCR features were also tested against progression-free and overall survival. In the same patients, pretreatment tumors underwent whole exome sequencing and RNA sequencing in addition to TCR sequencing. Durable clinical benefit was achieved by nine patients but not by the remaining 20. Pretreatment blood TCR-seq was available for twenty-nine patients, at least one posttreatment blood collection was obtained for 25 or so patients, and tumor TCR-seq was available for 25 or so patients.

Synthetic TCR analog templates were spiked into each PCR to estimate absolute template abundance from read counts. Using the immunoSEQ assay, TCRbeta CDR3 regions were amplified from genomic DNA with bias-controlled V and J gene primers. Rearranged TCRbeta segments were sequenced at approximately 20X coverage. The source study handled its data this way. Sequencing errors were corrected by clustering, and CDR3s were annotated against IMGT so that V, D and J genes could be assigned. Downstream analyses used only productive TCRbeta rearrangements and left out out-of-frame or stop-codon sequences. Clonality was computed as one minus Shannon entropy normalized by the log of the number of unique productive sequences. Clones differing between time points or between blood and tumor were identified by Fisher's exact test with Benjamini-Hochberg correction at adjusted p below 0.01. In its TCRdb copy, this immuneACCESS table keeps in-frame sequences only and misses some clones. Where compared with another copy, unresolved V genes explain less than half of these, and the others have no known cause. D and trimming were read from the DNA, whereas the V and J calls and clone size are those reported in that table. This sample is represented by about 88,000 clones; approximately 90% of them were singletons. The ten biggest clones cover over 8.5% of the sample.

The cohort comprised around 30 patients with locally advanced or metastatic urothelial carcinoma treated at Memorial Sloan Kettering on a trial protocol. Peripheral blood mononuclear cells were collected pretreatment and during treatment, with between 1 and 8 total time points obtained per patient. The Qiagen DNeasy Blood extraction kit was used to purify genomic DNA from total PBMCs and tumor samples. PBMCs were collected pretreatment and during treatment, and were isolated and stored as previously described. Beyond this particular receptor, the publication reports: Greater expansion of tumor-associated TCR clones in peripheral blood 3 weeks after the start of treatment was observed in patients with durable benefit (n ≈ 22, p = 0.022). A pretreatment peripheral blood TCR clonality below the median was linked to improved progression-free and overall survival. Because the sample size was small (n ≈ 30) and many of the analyses were exploratory, the results are meant to be hypothesis-generating.

The sequence is built from TRBV6-6 and TRBJ1-1; the D gene is perhaps TRBD1, from 6 matching bases. The receptor was isolated from a man aged 55 to 70 with urothelial cancer. Sequenced here: PBMCs, sampled around atezolizumab (anti-PD-L1) treatment. The DNA sequence is given as TGTGCCAGCCCTAATCCCGGACAGATCGCCACTGAAGCTTTCTTT. Translation gives CASPNPGQIATEAFF.